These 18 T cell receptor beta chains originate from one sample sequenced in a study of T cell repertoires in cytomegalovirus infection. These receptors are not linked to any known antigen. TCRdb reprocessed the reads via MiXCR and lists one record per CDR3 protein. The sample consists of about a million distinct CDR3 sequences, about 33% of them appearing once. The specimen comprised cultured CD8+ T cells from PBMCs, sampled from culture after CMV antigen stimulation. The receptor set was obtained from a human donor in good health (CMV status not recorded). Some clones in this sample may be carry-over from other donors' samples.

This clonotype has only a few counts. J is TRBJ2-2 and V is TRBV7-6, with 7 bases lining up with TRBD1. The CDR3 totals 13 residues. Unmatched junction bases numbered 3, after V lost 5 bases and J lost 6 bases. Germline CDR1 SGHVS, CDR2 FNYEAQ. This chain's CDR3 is CASSHQGAGELFF. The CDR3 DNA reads TGTGCCAGCAGCCATCAGGGGGCCGGGGAGCTGTTTTTT. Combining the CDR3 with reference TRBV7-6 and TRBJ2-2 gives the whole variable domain GAGVSQSPRYKVTKRGQDVALRCDPISGHVSLYWYRQALGQGPEFLTYFNYEAQQDKSGLPNDRFSAERPEGSISTLTIQRTEQRDSAMYRCASSHQGAGELFFGEGSRLTVL.

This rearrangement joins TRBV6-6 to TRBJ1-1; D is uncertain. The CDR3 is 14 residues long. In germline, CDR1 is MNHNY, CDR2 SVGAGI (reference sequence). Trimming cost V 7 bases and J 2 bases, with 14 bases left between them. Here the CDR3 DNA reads TGTGCCAGCACGACACTGGACTTTAACACTGAAGCTTTCTTT. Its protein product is CASTTLDFNTEAFF.

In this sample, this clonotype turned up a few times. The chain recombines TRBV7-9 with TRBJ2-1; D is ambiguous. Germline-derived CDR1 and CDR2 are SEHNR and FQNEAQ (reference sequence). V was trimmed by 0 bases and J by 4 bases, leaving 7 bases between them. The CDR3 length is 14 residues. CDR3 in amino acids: CASSLAAVYNEQFF. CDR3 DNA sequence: TGTGCCAGCAGCTTAGCGGCAGTTTACAATGAGCAGTTCTTC.

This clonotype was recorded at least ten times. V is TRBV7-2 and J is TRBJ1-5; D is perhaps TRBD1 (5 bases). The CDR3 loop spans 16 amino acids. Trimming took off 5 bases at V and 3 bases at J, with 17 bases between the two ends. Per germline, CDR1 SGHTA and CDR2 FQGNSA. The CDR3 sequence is CASSPRHGGFNQPQHF. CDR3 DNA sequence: TGTGCCAGCAGCCCGCGGCACGGGGGTTTCAATCAGCCCCAGCATTTT.

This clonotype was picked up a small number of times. For the CDR3, the DNA is TGTGCCAGCAGAGGAGGCGGACTTGGGGCCCAGTACTTC. It is translated as CASRGGGLGAQYF. This chain links TRBV12-3 or TRBV12-4 with TRBJ2-5; a weak D match, TRBD2 (5 bases). V gave up 6 bases and J gave up 9 bases, with 17 bases separating them. This CDR3 has 13 residues.

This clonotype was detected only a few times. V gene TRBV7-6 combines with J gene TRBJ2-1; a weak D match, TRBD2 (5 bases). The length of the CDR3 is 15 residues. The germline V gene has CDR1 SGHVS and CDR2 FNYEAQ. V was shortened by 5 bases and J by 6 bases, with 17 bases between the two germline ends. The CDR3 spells CASSPRTDGLNEQFF. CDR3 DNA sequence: TGTGCCAGCAGCCCTCGGACTGATGGGCTCAATGAGCAGTTCTTC.

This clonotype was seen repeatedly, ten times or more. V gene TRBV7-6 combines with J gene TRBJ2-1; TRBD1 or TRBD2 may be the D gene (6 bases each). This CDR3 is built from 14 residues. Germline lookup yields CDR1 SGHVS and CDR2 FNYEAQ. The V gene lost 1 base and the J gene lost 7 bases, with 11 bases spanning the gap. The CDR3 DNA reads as TGTGCCAGCAGCTTAGGAAGGGGGGCGAATGAGCAGTTCTTC. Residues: CASSLGRGANEQFF.

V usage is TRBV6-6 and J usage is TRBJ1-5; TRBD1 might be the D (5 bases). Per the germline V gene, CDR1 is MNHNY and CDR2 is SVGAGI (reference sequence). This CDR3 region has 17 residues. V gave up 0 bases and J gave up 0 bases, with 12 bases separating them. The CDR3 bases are TGTGCCAGCAGTTACTCGGCCGGGGCCAGTAGCAATCAGCCCCAGCATTTT. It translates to CASSYSAGASSNQPQHF.

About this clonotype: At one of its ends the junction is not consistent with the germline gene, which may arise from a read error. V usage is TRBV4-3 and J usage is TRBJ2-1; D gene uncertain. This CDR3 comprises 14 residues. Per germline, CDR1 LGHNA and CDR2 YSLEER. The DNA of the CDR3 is TGCGCCAGCAACCAAGCCCTGTCGTGGGGTGAGCAGTTCTTC. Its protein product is CASNQALSWGEQFF.

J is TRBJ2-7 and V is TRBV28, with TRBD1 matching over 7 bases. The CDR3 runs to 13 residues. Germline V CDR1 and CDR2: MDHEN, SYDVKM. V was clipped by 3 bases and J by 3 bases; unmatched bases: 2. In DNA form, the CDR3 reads TGTGCCAGCAGTTTTCAGGGGGACTACGAGCAGTACGTC. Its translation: CASSFQGDYEQYV.

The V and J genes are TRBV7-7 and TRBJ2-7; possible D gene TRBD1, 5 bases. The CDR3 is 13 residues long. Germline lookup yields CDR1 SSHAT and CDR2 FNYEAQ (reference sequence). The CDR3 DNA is TGTGCTAGCAGCCACAGTGTGGGGCGCGAGCAGTACGTC. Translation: CASSHSVGREQYV.

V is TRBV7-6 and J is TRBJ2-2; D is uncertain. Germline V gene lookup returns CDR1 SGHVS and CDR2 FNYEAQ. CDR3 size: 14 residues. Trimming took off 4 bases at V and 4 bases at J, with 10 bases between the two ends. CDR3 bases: TGTGCCAGCAGCTCAGACCTGTTCACCGGGGAGCTGTTTTTT. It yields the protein CASSSDLFTGELFF. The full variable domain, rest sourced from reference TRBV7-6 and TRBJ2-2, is GAGVSQSPRYKVTKRGQDVALRCDPISGHVSLYWYRQALGQGPEFLTYFNYEAQQDKSGLPNDRFSAERPEGSISTLTIQRTEQRDSAMYRCASSSDLFTGELFFGEGSRLTVL.

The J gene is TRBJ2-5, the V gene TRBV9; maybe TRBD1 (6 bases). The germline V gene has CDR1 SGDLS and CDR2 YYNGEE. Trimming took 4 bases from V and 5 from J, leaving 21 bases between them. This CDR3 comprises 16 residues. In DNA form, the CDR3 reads TGTGCCAGCAGCCCTGAAGGGGGACAAGGTCCGGAGACCCAGTACTTC. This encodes CASSPEGGQGPETQYF.

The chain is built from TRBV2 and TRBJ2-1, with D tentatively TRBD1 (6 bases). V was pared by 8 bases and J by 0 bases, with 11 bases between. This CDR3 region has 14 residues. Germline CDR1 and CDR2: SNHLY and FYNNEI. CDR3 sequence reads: CASRTGFSYNEQFF. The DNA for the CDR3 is TGTGCCAGCCGTACAGGGTTCTCCTACAATGAGCAGTTCTTC.

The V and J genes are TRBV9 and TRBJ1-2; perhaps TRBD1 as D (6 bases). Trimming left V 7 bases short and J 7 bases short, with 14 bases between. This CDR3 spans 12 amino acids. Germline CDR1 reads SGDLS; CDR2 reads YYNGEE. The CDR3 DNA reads TGTGCCAGCTTCGGACAGCCCAGTGGCTACACCTTC. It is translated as CASFGQPSGYTF.

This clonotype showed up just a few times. CDR3 bases: TGCAGCGTTAGCTACCCCCGAACCCCTAGTCGGCGGGACAGCACAGATACGCAGTATTTT. This codes for CSVSYPRTPSRRDSTDTQYF. V usage is TRBV29-1 and J usage is TRBJ2-3, with a weak D call TRBD2 (6 bases). The ends were cut back, 5 bases at V and 0 bases at J, with 30 bases in the middle. There are 20 residues in the CDR3. Germline assignment: CDR1 SQVTM and CDR2 ANQGSEA.

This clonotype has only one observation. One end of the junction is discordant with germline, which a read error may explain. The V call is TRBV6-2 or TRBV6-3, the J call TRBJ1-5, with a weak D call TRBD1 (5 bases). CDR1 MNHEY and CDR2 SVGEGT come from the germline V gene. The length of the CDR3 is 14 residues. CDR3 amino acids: CTSSPGHVSQPQHF. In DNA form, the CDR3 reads TGTACCAGCAGCCCGGGGCATGTCAGCCAGCCCCAGCATTTT.

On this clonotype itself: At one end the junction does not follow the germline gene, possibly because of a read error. In DNA form, the CDR3 reads TGTGTCAGCAGTTACTCCGGACGGACCCTCTATGGCTACACCTTC. Residues: CVSSYSGRTLYGYTF. The chain combines TRBV6-5 with TRBJ1-2; D is unresolved. The CDR3 sequence is 15 residues long. Germline assignment: CDR1 MNHEY and CDR2 SVGAGI.